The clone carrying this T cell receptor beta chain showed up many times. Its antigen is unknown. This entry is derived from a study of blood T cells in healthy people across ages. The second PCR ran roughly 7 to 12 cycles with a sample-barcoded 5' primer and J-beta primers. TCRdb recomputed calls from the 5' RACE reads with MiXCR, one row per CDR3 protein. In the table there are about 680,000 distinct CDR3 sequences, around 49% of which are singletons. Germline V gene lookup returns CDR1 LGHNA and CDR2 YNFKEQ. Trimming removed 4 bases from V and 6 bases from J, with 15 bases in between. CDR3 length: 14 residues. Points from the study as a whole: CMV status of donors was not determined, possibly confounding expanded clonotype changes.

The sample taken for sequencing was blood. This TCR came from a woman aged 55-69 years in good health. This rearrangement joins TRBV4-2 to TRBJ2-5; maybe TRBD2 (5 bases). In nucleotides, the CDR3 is TGTGCCAGCAGCCGAGGACTGAGCCCCCAGACCCAGTACTTC. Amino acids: CASSRGLSPQTQYF.